The 14 T cell receptor beta chains presented below share a single source sample, sequenced in a study of T-cell reconstitution after alpha-beta-depleted transplantation in children (dated by TCRdb to 2016 to 2017). The method behind the library was PCR. For sequencing, an Illumina HiSeq 2500 was employed. TCR library preparation used molecular barcoding, with unique molecular identifiers applied to normalize quantification of the TCRbeta repertoire. TCRdb handled the public reads itself, with Q25 trimming in fastp and clone calling in MiXCR, and kept productive beta chains. For every CDR3 protein sequence, its rows merge into one entry that carries the most common genes and DNA. The sample has about 870,000 distinct CDR3 sequences on record, roughly 15% of them singletons. The ten top clones hold roughly 4.8% of the sample. The sample's treatment or condition, from its label and the paper: allogeneic hematopoietic cell transplantation with graft depleted of TCRalphabeta T cells and CD19 B cells.

The sequences come from PBMCs, mostly from graft donor cells, collected 360 days after TCRalphabeta/CD19-depleted stem cell transplant. The receptor source for this set is a male patient under 18 who had a stem cell transplant for acute lymphoblastic leukemia, so the T cells may come from the graft donor.

This clonotype was seen a few times. The chain employs TRBV4-1 and TRBJ2-1; no firm D call. The V and J ends lost 1 base and 9 bases respectively, with 19 bases between them. The CDR3 is 16 amino acids. CDR1 MGHRA and CDR2 YSYEKL come from the germline V gene. CDR3 loop: CASSQVNPILFPEQFF. The DNA of the CDR3 is TGCGCCAGCAGCCAAGTCAACCCCATACTCTTTCCTGAGCAGTTCTTC.

The rearrangement uses TRBV5-1 and TRBJ2-7, with D unclear. Germline loops: CDR1 SGHRS, CDR2 YFSETQ. This CDR3 has 11 amino acids. V lost 8 bases, J lost 2 bases, and 8 bases lay in between. CDR3 in DNA: TGCGCCAGTGCCGTCACCTACGAGCAGTACTTC. Translating gives CASAVTYEQYF. Full variable domain (rest looked up from reference TRBV5-1 and TRBJ2-7): KAGVTQTPRYLIKTRGQQVTLSCSPISGHRSVSWYQQTPGQGLQFLFEYFSETQRNKGNFPGRFSGRQFSNSRSEMNVSTLELGDSALYLCASAVTYEQYFGPGTRLTVT.

This clonotype occurred many times. The chain has TRBV28 and TRBJ2-7; possibly TRBD2 for D (6 bases). Per the germline V gene, CDR1 is MDHEN and CDR2 is SYDVKM. This CDR3 is built from 16 residues. Trimming removed 2 bases from V and 3 bases from J, with 17 bases in between. The CDR3 nucleotides read TGTGCCAGCAGTTTAGCCCATCCCGGGACTGTCTACGAGCAGTACTTC. Encoded protein: CASSLAHPGTVYEQYF.

This clonotype was detected a few times. The genes are TRBV2 and TRBJ2-7; D is perhaps TRBD2 (6 bases). Germline lookup yields CDR1 SNHLY and CDR2 FYNNEI. CDR3 length: 15 amino acids. V was trimmed by 3 bases and J by 3 bases, leaving 15 bases between them. In DNA form, the CDR3 reads TGTGCCAGCAGTGATCCGAGTCGGCGGGACTACGAGCAGTACTTC. Translating it yields CASSDPSRRDYEQYF.

The chain uses TRBV27 and TRBJ2-2; D possibly corresponds to TRBD1 (5 bases). Germline-derived CDR1 and CDR2 are MNHEY and SMNVEV (reference sequence). V was shortened by 2 bases and J by 5 bases, with 12 bases between the two germline ends. The CDR3 has 15 residues. The CDR3 sequence is CASSLIQDSTGELFF. Written as DNA, the CDR3 is TGTGCCAGCAGTTTAATACAGGATTCGACCGGGGAGCTGTTTTTT.

This clonotype came up many times. This chain connects TRBV28 to TRBJ2-7; 9 bases map to TRBD2. J was trimmed by 6 bases and V by 7 bases; bases with no gene match: 10. From germline, CDR1 is MDHEN and CDR2 SYDVKM. The CDR3 length is 14 residues. CDR3 sequence (DNA): TGTGCCAGCATTGAATCCGGGACTAGCCCCGAGCAGTACTTC. Protein: CASIESGTSPEQYF.

The rearrangement joins TRBV12-3 or TRBV12-4 to TRBJ1-2, with 8 bases fitting TRBD1. V lost 3 bases to trimming and J lost 8 bases; unmatched junction nucleotides: 5. The CDR3 consists of 13 residues. The CDR3 spells CASSFDRGWGYTF. For the CDR3, the DNA is TGTGCCAGCAGTTTTGACAGGGGATGGGGCTACACCTTC.

The V call is TRBV7-2, the J call TRBJ2-7; D is unresolved. Per the germline V gene, CDR1 is SGHTA and CDR2 is FQGNSA. V was clipped by 1 base and J by 2 bases, with 6 bases between them. This CDR3 contains 13 residues. The chain's CDR3 is CASSLVRPYEQYF. CDR3 in DNA: TGTGCCAGCAGCTTAGTGCGACCCTACGAGCAGTACTTC.

This clonotype has ten or more counts. The chain links TRBV18 to TRBJ2-5; unclear D gene. Deletions cut 3 bases from V and 3 bases from J, with 8 bases between. The germline V gene has CDR1 KGHSH and CDR2 LQKENI. This CDR3 has 13 amino acids. CDR3 residues: CASSPGRKETQYF. CDR3 DNA: TGTGCCAGCTCACCGGGAAGGAAAGAGACCCAGTACTTC.

The V call is TRBV20-1, the J call TRBJ2-6, with D hard to call. This CDR3 has 14 residues. The V end lost 5 bases, the J end lost 0 bases, and 8 bases lay between the germline ends. The germline CDR1 and CDR2 sequences are DFQATT and SNEGSKA (reference sequence). CDR3 DNA: TGCAGTGCTCCCATAGGCTCTGGGGCCAACGTCCTGACTTTC. It codes for CSAPIGSGANVLTF.

The chain employs TRBV29-1 and TRBJ2-3; TRBD2 aligns across 8 bases. Germline CDR1 reads SQVTM; CDR2 reads ANQGSEA. This CDR3 has 15 amino acids. V was pared by 3 bases and J by 5 bases, with 10 bases of the junction left unmatched. CDR3 bases: TGCAGCGTTGAGATAGCGGGGAGGGCCAGAGATACGCAGTATTTT. Translation gives CSVEIAGRARDTQYF.

V gene TRBV3-1 combines with J gene TRBJ2-7; 8 nucleotides line up with TRBD2. CDR3 size: 15 residues. Germline V gene lookup returns CDR1 LGHDT and CDR2 YNNKEL (reference sequence). Losses at the gene ends were 3 bases for V and 3 bases for J; bases not matched to a gene: 7. CDR3 sequence (DNA): TGTGCCAGCAGCCACCCCGGGACTAGACGCTACGAGCAGTACTTC. Protein: CASSHPGTRRYEQYF.

This clonotype was counted a few times. The chain uses TRBV4-1 and TRBJ1-2, with a possible D match to TRBD1 (5 bases). Looked up from germline, CDR1 is MGHRA and CDR2 is YSYEKL. V was clipped by 1 base and J by 6 bases, with 27 bases between them. The CDR3 covers 19 residues. This CDR3 reads CASSQVGSGIGYGADGYTF. CDR3 sequence (DNA): TGCGCCAGCAGCCAAGTAGGAAGCGGTATTGGATATGGGGCGGATGGCTACACCTTC.

Only a few counts were recorded for this clonotype. This sequence joins TRBV6-5 and TRBJ2-1, with D maybe TRBD2 (6 bases). Trimming took 2 bases from V and 10 from J, leaving 9 bases between them. The CDR3 totals 12 residues. CDR1 is MNHEY, CDR2 SVGAGI, per germline. The CDR3 loop reads CASSYRGGEQFF. In DNA form, the CDR3 reads TGTGCCAGCAGTTACAGGGGAGGAGAGCAGTTCTTC.